This T cell receptor (beta chain) was documented in a study of blood T cell repertoires in COVID-19. Study-wide background: Sites across the United States, Italy and Spain contributed samples from acute and convalescent COVID-19.

The table came from immunoSEQ multiplex PCR; TCRdb's copy has only in-frame clones and leaves some out. The table includes under 250,000 clones, 85% to 90% detected once. Patients at the Seattle site were enrolled during active infection and followed longitudinally. V lost 2 bases to trimming and J lost 8 bases, with 12 bases between them. CDR3 length equals 13 residues. Per germline, CDR1 MNHEY and CDR2 SVGEGT. This sequence originates from a man in his fifties with COVID-19, enrolled during active disease. This rearrangement joins TRBV6-2 or TRBV6-3 to TRBJ1-2; unclear D gene. Sequenced sample: peripheral blood. CDR3 sequence (DNA): TGTGCCAGCAGTTACCGGTTAATAGAAGGCTACACCTTC. Its translation is CASSYRLIEGYTF.